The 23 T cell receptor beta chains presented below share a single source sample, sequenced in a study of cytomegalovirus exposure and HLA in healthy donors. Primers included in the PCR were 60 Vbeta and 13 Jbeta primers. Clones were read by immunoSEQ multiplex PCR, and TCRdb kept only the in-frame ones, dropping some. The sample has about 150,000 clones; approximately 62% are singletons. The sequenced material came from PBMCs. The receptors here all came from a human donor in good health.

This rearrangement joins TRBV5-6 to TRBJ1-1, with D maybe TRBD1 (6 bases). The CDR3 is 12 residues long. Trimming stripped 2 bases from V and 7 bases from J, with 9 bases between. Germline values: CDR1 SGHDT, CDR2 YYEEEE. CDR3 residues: CASSFWTDEAFF. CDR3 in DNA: TGTGCCAGCAGCTTTTGGACAGATGAAGCTTTCTTT.

The CDR3: CASSLFPEIVYEQFF. The CDR3 DNA is TGTGCCAGCAGCTTGTTCCCTGAGATAGTCTATGAGCAGTTCTTC. This chain uses TRBV7-3 with TRBJ2-1; no firm D call. Germline-derived CDR1 and CDR2 are SGHTA and FQGTGA. Trimming removed 3 bases from V and 8 bases from J, with 17 bases in between. The CDR3 totals 15 residues.

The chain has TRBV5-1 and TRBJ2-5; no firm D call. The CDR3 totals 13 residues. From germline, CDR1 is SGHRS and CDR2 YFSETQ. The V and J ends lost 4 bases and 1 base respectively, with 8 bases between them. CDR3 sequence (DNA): TGCGCCAGCAGCATTCAGATCCAAGAGACCCAGTACTTC. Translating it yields CASSIQIQETQYF.

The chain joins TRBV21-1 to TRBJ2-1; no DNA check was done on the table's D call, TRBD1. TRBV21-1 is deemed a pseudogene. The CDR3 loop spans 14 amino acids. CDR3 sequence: CASSNWADYNEQFF. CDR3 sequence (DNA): TGTGCCAGCAGCAATTGGGCAGATTACAATGAGCAGTTCTTC.

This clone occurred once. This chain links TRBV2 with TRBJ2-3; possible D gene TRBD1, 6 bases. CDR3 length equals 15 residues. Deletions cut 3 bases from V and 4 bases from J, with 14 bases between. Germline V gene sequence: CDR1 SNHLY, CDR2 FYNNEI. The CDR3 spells CASSETRGSADTQYF. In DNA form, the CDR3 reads TGTGCCAGCAGTGAGACGAGGGGGTCCGCAGATACGCAGTATTTT.

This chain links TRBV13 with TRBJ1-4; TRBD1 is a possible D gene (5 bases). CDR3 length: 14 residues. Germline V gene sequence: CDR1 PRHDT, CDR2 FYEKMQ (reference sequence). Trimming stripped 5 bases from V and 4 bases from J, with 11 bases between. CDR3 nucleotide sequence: TGTGCCAGCAGCCAAGGGGTCCGTAATGAAAAACTGTTTTTT. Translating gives CASSQGVRNEKLFF.

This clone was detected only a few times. In DNA form, the CDR3 reads TGTGCCAGCAGTGAAGAGGGGACAGGGAGTCAGCCCCAGCATTTT. It translates to CASSEEGTGSQPQHF. The chain employs TRBV2 and TRBJ1-5; 9 nucleotides line up with TRBD1. Germline CDR1 SNHLY, CDR2 FYNNEI. This CDR3 spans 15 amino acids. Trimming removed 1 base from V and 6 bases from J; junction bases left unmatched: 4.

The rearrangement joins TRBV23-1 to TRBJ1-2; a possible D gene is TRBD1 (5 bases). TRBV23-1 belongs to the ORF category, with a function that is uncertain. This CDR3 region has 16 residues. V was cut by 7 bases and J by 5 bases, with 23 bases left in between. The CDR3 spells CASNPTQGRNDYGYTF. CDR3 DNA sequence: TGCGCCAGCAACCCTACGCAGGGTAGAAACGATTATGGCTACACCTTC.

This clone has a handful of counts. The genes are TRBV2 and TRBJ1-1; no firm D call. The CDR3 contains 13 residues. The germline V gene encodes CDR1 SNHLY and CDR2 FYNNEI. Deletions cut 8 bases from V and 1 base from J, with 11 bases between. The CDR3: CASRWQKNTEAFF. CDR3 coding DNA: TGTGCCAGCCGTTGGCAGAAGAACACTGAAGCTTTCTTT.

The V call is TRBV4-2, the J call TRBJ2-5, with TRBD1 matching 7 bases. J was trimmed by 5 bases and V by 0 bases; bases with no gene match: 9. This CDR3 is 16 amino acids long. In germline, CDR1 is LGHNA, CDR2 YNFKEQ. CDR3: CASSQDKVGGRETQYF. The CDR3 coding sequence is TGTGCCAGCAGCCAAGATAAAGTAGGGGGCAGGGAGACCCAGTACTTC.

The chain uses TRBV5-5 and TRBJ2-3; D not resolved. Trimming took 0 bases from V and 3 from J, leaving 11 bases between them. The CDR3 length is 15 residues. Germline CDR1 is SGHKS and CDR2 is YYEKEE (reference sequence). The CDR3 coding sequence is TGTGCCAGCAGCTTGGGCGAAGCAAGAACAGATACGCAGTATTTT. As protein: CASSLGEARTDTQYF.

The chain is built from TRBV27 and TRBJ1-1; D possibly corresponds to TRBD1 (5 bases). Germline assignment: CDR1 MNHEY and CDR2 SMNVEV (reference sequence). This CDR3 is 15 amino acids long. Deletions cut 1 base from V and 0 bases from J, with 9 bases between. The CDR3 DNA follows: TGTGCCAGCAGTTTATGGGGCAGTTTGAACACTGAAGCTTTCTTT. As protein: CASSLWGSLNTEAFF.

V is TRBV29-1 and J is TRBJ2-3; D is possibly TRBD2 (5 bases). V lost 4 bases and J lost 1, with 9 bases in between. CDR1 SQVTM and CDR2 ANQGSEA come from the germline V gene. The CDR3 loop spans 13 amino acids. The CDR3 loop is CSVAGGGTDTQYF. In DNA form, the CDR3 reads TGCAGCGTTGCCGGAGGCGGCACAGATACGCAGTATTTT.

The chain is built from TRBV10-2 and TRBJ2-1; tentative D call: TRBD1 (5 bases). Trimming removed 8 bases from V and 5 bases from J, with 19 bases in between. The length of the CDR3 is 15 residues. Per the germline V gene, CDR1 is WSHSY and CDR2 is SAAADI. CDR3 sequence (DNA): TGCGCCAGCTGGCCGGCTTCAGGGCCTAACAATGAGCAGTTCTTC. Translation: CASWPASGPNNEQFF.

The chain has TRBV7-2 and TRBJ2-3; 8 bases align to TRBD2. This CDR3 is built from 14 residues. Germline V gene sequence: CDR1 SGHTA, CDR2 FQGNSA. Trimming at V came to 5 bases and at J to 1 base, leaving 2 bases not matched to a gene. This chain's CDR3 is CASSRLARTDTQYF. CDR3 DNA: TGTGCCAGCAGCAGACTAGCGCGCACAGATACGCAGTATTTT.

CDR3 DNA: TGCGCCAGCAGCTTAGAGGGGACAGGACAAGAGACCCAGTACTTC. Encoded protein: CASSLEGTGQETQYF. V and J are TRBV5-1 and TRBJ2-5; TRBD1 aligns across 8 bases. CDR1 is SGHRS and CDR2 is YFSETQ in the germline V gene. This CDR3 has 15 amino acids. The ends lost 2 bases at V and 2 bases at J; junction bases unmatched: 5.

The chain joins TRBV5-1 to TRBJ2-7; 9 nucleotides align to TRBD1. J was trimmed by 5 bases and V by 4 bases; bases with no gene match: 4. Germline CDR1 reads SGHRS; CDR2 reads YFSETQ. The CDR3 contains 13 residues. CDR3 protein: CASSPTGGNEQYF. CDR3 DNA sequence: TGCGCCAGCAGCCCGACAGGGGGGAACGAGCAGTACTTC. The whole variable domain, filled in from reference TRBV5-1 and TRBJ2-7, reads KAGVTQTPRYLIKTRGQQVTLSCSPISGHRSVSWYQQTPGQGLQFLFEYFSETQRNKGNFPGRFSGRQFSNSRSEMNVSTLELGDSALYLCASSPTGGNEQYFGPGTRLTVT.

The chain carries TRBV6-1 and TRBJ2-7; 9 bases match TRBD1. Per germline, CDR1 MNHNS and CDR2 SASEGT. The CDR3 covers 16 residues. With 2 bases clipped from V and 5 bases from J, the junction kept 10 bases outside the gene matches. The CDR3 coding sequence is TGTGCCAGCAGTGAAACCCCCGGGACAGGGTATAACGAGCAGTACTTC. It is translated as CASSETPGTGYNEQYF.

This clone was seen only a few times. The CDR3: CASSGGTPPYEQYF. The CDR3 coding sequence is TGCGCCAGCAGCGGCGGGACCCCCCCCTACGAGCAGTACTTC. This sequence joins TRBV5-1 and TRBJ2-7, with D perhaps matching TRBD2 (6 bases). CDR1 and CDR2 from the germline V gene are SGHRS and YFSETQ. V lost 4 bases and J 2 bases, leaving 13 bases between the germline ends. This CDR3 is built from 14 residues.

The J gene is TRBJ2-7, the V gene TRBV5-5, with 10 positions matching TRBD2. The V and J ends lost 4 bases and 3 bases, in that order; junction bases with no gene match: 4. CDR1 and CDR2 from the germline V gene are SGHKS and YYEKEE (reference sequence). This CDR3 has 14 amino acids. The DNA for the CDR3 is TGTGCCAGCAGCCCGGGACTAGCGCTCTACGAGCAGTACTTC. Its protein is CASSPGLALYEQYF.

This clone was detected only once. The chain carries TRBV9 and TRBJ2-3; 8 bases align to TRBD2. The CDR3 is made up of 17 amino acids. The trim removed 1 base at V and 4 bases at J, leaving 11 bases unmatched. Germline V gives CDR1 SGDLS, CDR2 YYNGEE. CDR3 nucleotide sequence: TGTGCCAGCAGCGTATCGGGGGGGGGTCGGCCCCCAGATACGCAGTATTTT. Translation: CASSVSGGGRPPDTQYF.

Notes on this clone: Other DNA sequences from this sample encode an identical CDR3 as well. CDR3 protein: CASSLGSRETQYF. The CDR3, as DNA: TGTGCCAGCAGCTTAGGGAGTAGGGAGACCCAGTACTTC. The rearrangement joins TRBV7-9 to TRBJ2-5, with D unresolved. The CDR3 runs 13 residues. The germline CDR1 and CDR2 sequences are SEHNR and FQNEAQ (reference sequence). The V end lost 1 base, the J end lost 5 bases, and 8 bases lay between the germline ends.

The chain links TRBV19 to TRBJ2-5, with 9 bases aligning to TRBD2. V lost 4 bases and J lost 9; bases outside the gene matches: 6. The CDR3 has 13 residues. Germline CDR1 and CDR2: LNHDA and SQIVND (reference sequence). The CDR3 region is CASSRGLATPQYF. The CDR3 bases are TGTGCCAGTAGTAGGGGACTAGCCACTCCCCAGTACTTC. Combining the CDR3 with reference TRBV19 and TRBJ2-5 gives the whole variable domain DGGITQSPKYLFRKEGQNVTLSCEQNLNHDAMYWYRQDPGQGLRLIYYSQIVNDFQKGDIAEGYSVSREKKESFPLTVTSAQKNPTAFYLCASSRGLATPQYFGPGTRLLVL.